A single sample gave rise to the 4 T cell receptor beta chains below, sequenced in a study of T cell repertoires in cytomegalovirus infection. TCRdb recomputed calls from the reads with MiXCR, one row per CDR3 protein. This table holds 200,000 to 300,000 distinct CDR3 sequences, approximately 13% found once. Material for sequencing was PBMCs. These TCRs come from a human donor in good health (CMV status not recorded). Some clones in this sample may be carry-over from other donors' samples.

The V and J genes are TRBV9 and TRBJ2-7, with TRBD2 as a possible D gene (6 bases). Trimming removed 2 bases at V and 3 bases at J, with 12 bases between. CDR1 is SGDLS and CDR2 is YYNGEE in the germline V gene. This CDR3 is 14 amino acids long. The DNA for the CDR3 is TGTGCCAGCAGCGTTACTTCGGGGGACTACGAGCAGTACTTC. As protein: CASSVTSGDYEQYF.

This clonotype appeared a few times. The gene calls are TRBV2 and TRBJ1-1, with D hard to call. V dropped 4 bases and J dropped 0 bases, with 9 bases sitting between them. Germline assignment: CDR1 SNHLY and CDR2 FYNNEI. The CDR3 sequence is 14 residues long. DNA of the CDR3: TGTGCCAGCAGTGGGGAAGGGATGAACACTGAAGCTTTCTTT. As protein: CASSGEGMNTEAFF.

This clonotype turned up a few times. V is TRBV20-1 and J is TRBJ1-1; no firm D call. V lost 6 bases and J lost 1, with 12 bases in between. The germline gives CDR1 DFQATT, CDR2 SNEGSKA (reference sequence). The CDR3 extends over 13 amino acids. The CDR3 bases are TGCAGTGCCCGACGCGTTCGGAACACTGAAGCTTTCTTT. Its protein is CSARRVRNTEAFF.

This clonotype was counted ten times or more. The chain joins TRBV5-1 to TRBJ2-7, with 7 positions matching TRBD1. V shed 4 bases, J shed 3 bases, and the junction held 7 bases outside the gene matches. CDR1 SGHRS and CDR2 YFSETQ come from the germline V gene. The CDR3 runs 14 residues. The CDR3 DNA follows: TGCGCCAGCAGCGACGGGACAGCTGACTACGAGCAGTACTTC. The encoded protein is CASSDGTADYEQYF.